Sequencing of this T cell receptor (beta chain) was carried out in a study of blood T cell repertoires in COVID-19. Across the study: Sites in the United States, Italy and Spain provided acute and convalescent COVID-19 samples. The analysed material was cDNA or gDNA that came from T cells, B-cell-depleted T cells, or PBMCs.

The CDR3 sequence is 13 residues long. The germline V and J ends were trimmed by 5 bases and 7 bases, with 11 bases remaining between them. The V gene's germline CDR1 is MDHEN and CDR2 SYDVKM. Study processing details: Researchers report that nucleated cell counts were estimated from reference gene primer amplification. TCRdb's table, derived via immunoSEQ multiplex PCR, lists solely in-frame clones and lacks some. V and J calls plus clone size are reproduced from that table; the DNA served to infer D and trimming. The profile shows over 150,000 clones, under 95% of them singletons. The rearrangement joins TRBV28 to TRBJ2-2; no definite D call. The clonotype comes from a man aged 45-60 years with acute or convalescent COVID-19. The sequencing input was peripheral blood. This chain's CDR3 is CASSPHYGGELFF. The CDR3 bases are TGTGCCAGCAGTCCCCACTACGGCGGGGAGCTGTTTTTT.